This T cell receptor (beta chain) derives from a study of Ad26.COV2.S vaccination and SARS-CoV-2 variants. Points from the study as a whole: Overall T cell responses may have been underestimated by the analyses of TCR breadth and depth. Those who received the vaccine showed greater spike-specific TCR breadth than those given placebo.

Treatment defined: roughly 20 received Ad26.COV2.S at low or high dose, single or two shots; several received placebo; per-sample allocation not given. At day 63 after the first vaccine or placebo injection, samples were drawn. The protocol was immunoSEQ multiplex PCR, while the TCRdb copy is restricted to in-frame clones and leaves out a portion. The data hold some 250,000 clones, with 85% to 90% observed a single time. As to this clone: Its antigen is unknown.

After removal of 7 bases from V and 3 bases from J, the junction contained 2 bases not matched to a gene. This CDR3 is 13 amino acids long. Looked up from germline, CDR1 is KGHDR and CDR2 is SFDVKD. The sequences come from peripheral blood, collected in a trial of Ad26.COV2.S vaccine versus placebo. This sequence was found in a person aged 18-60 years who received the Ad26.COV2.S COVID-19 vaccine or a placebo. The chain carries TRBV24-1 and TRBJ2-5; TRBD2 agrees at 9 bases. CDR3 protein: CATRGLAEETQYF. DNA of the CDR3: TGTGCCACCAGGGGACTAGCTGAAGAGACCCAGTACTTC.